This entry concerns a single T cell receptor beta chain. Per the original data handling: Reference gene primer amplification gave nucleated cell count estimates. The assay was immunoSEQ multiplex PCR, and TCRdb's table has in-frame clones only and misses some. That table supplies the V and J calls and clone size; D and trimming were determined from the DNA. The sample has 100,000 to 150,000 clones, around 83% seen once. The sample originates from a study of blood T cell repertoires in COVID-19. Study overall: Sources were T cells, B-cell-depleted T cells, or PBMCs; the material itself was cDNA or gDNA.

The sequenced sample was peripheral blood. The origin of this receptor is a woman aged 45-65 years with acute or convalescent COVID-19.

The chain's CDR3 is CASPLQGNEKLFF. CDR3 nucleotides: TGTGCCAGCCCCCTCCAGGGGAATGAAAAACTGTTTTTT. The V and J genes are TRBV11-3 and TRBJ1-4; a possible D gene is TRBD1 (6 bases). V was shortened by 8 bases and J by 5 bases, with 12 bases between the two germline ends. This CDR3 region has 13 residues. Per germline, CDR1 SGHNT and CDR2 YENEEA. Full variable domain (rest looked up from reference TRBV11-3 and TRBJ1-4): EAGVVQSPRYKIIEKKQPVAFWCNPISGHNTLYWYLQNLGQGPELLIRYENEEAVDDSQLPKDRFSAERLKGVDSTLKIQPAELGDSAVYLCASPLQGNEKLFFGSGTQLSVL.